The rows below give T cell receptor beta chains drawn from one sample of a study of long-term antiretroviral therapy in people with HIV. Clones were sequenced by immunoSEQ multiplex PCR, and TCRdb holds only the in-frame ones, with some missing. Among approximately 15,000 clones, roughly 84% were seen once, and the ten largest hold about 7%. Sequenced material: unsorted PBMCs, taken 0.4 years after starting antiretroviral therapy. Every receptor here comes from a man aged 25 to 40 with HIV. Both conserved end residues are part of each CDR3. The D gene is left open where the match is weak. The size field is filled for only some rows; it gives once, few, many or a size class.

>TRBV14|.|TRBJ2-7|.
TGTGCCAGCAGCCAAGGCCAGGGTACTTGGTCCTACGAGCAGTACTTC
CASSQGQGTWSYEQYF
>TRBV7-8|few|TRBJ2-7|.
TGTGCCAGCAGCTCCTACCCTGAACGTGGCTACGAGCAGTACTTC
CASSSYPERGYEQYF
>TRBV7-9|.|TRBJ2-5|TRBD1
TGTGCCAGCAGCCCGACAGGGGCACCCCAAGAGACCCAGTACTTC
CASSPTGAPQETQYF
>TRBV5-1|.|TRBJ2-1|.
TGCGCCAGCAGCTCGGACAGAGGAGCCTACAATGAGCAGTTCTTC
CASSSDRGAYNEQFF
>TRBV4-1|few|TRBJ1-6|TRBD1
TGCGCCAGCAGCCAAAACAGGGGGCGGAATTCACCCCTCCACTTT
CASSQNRGRNSPLHF
>TRBV7-3|.|TRBJ2-3|TRBD2
TGTGCCAGCAGCTCTTTGGAGGGAAGGCGGGGGGGCACAGATACGCAGTATTTT
CASSSLEGRRGGTDTQYF
>TRBV19|.|TRBJ2-7|TRBD1
TGTGCCAGTAGTCCCGGGACAGGCTCCCCCTACGAGCAGTACTTC
CASSPGTGSPYEQYF
>TRBV9|.|TRBJ2-3|TRBD2
TGTGCCAGCAGCCCCCTCGGTAGCGGGGGGTCAGCAGATACGCAGTATTTT
CASSPLGSGGSADTQYF
>TRBV2|.|TRBJ2-7|.
TGTGCCAGCAGCCAAGACCAGGGGCTCTCCTACGAGCAGTACTTC
CASSQDQGLSYEQYF
>TRBV28|.|TRBJ1-4|TRBD1
TGTGCCAGCAGTTCACCGGGACAGGGAGGTGAAAAACTGTTTTTT
CASSSPGQGGEKLFF
>TRBV11-2|.|TRBJ2-7|TRBD1
TGTGCCAGCAGCTTGGTACAGGGGTACGAGCAGTACTTC
CASSLVQGYEQYF
>TRBV6-1|.|TRBJ2-7|.
TGTGCCAGCAGTGAAGGTCGCGCCTACGAGCAGTACTTC
CASSEGRAYEQYF
>TRBV28|.|TRBJ1-6|TRBD1
TGTGCCAGCACCGAGACAGGGTCTGAAACTTCTTCGGGTTCGAACTATAATTCACCCCTCCACTTT
CASTETGSETSSGSNYNSPLHF
>TRBV4-2|few|TRBJ2-7|TRBD1
TGTGCCAGCAGCCAAGAACTGATCAGGGACAGGGGCTACGAGCAGTACTTC
CASSQELIRDRGYEQYF
>TRBV6-5|once|TRBJ2-3|TRBD1
TGTGCCAGCAGTTTTCCGACAGGGACAGTTCCAGATACGCAGTATTTT
CASSFPTGTVPDTQYF
>TRBV5-1|.|TRBJ2-7|.
TGCGCCAGCAGCTTAGGGGGAGGCTACGAGCAGTACTTC
CASSLGGGYEQYF
>TRBV5-6|.|TRBJ1-2|.
TGTGCCAGCAGCCCTGTCCCGACCCGGGGGAACTATGGCTACACCTTC
CASSPVPTRGNYGYTF
>TRBV27|.|TRBJ1-2|.
TGTGCCAGCAGCCTGGGACAAAACTATGGCTACACCTTC
CASSLGQNYGYTF
>TRBV10-1|.|TRBJ2-4|.
TGCGCCAGCAGTGAGAAAGCGGGCCCCAAAGTCAAAAACATTCAGTACTTC
CASSEKAGPKVKNIQYF
>TRBV5-4|.|TRBJ2-5|TRBD2
TGTGCCAGCAGCTTCGGTCCGGGAGGTCAAGAGACCCAGTACTTC
CASSFGPGGQETQYF
>TRBV5-1|.|TRBJ1-1|.
TGCGCCAGCAGCTATCCAGAAAGGTCCATGAACACTGAAGCTTTCTTT
CASSYPERSMNTEAFF
>TRBV28|.|TRBJ2-7|TRBD1
TGTGCCAGCAGAGACTACAGGGGGCGTGACGAGCAGTACTTC
CASRDYRGRDEQYF
>TRBV27|.|TRBJ2-1|TRBD1
TGTGCCAGCAGGCCCCAGTTTTCCTACCGGGACAGAGACTACAATGAGCAGTTCTTC
CASRPQFSYRDRDYNEQFF
>TRBV19|.|TRBJ2-3|.
TGTGCCAGTAGTATAGAGGAAAACAGCGGCACAGATACGCAGTATTTT
CASSIEENSGTDTQYF
>TRBV7-9|.|TRBJ2-3|.
TGTGCCAGCACCCAAGAGATAAGGCAGTATTTT
CASTQEIRQYF
>TRBV18|.|TRBJ1-3|.
TGTGCCAGCTCGCCGGGGGTGTCTGGAAACACCATATATTTT
CASSPGVSGNTIYF
>TRBV14|.|TRBJ2-2|.
TGTGCCAGCAGCCAAGATCGAATGGTCACCGGGCCCGGGGAGCTGTTTTTT
CASSQDRMVTGPGELFF
>TRBV5-6|.|TRBJ2-7|.
TGTGCCAGCAGCTTCGGACAGTTAACCTACGAGCAGTACTTC
CASSFGQLTYEQYF
>TRBV5-5|.|TRBJ1-5|.
TGTGCCAGCAGCTTCGGGACTAGTGGTCAGCCCCAGCATTTT
CASSFGTSGQPQHF
>TRBV4-3|.|TRBJ2-4|TRBD2
TGCGCCAGCAGCCAGGAAAGGGACGGGAGGATTCAGTACTTC
CASSQERDGRIQYF
>TRBV20-1|.|TRBJ2-5|.
TGCGGTCCGAGGGCAGAGACCCAGTACTTC
CGPRAETQYF
>TRBV7-2|.|TRBJ2-1|.
TGTGCCAGCAGCCCCTCTCGGAGCCACAATGAGCAGTTCTTC
CASSPSRSHNEQFF
>TRBV29-1|once|TRBJ2-3|.
TGCAGCGCCCCAGTCACAGATACGCAGTATTTT
CSAPVTDTQYF
>TRBV6-5|.|TRBJ1-5|TRBD1
TGTGCCAGCAGAATCGGGACAGGAGTAGGCCAGCCCCAGCATTTT
CASRIGTGVGQPQHF
>TRBV7-3|.|TRBJ2-2|.
TGTGCCAGCAGTCCCAGGGAAACCGGGGAGCTGTTTTTT
CASSPRETGELFF
>TRBV15|few|TRBJ2-2|.
TGTGCCACCAGCAGGCGAGGAACCGGGGAGCTGTTTTTT
CATSRRGTGELFF
>TRBV5-4|.|TRBJ1-1|TRBD1
TGTGCCAGCAGCTTGGCGGCAGGGGGCTCAGAAGCTTTCTTT
CASSLAAGGSEAFF
>TRBV4-3|.|TRBJ2-7|TRBD1
TGCGCCAGCAGCCAAGCGGCAGGGGGCTACGAGCAGTACTTC
CASSQAAGGYEQYF
>TRBV7-8|few|TRBJ1-5|TRBD1
TGTGCCAGCAGCTCCCGGGACAGGGTTGGACAGCCCCAGCATTTT
CASSSRDRVGQPQHF
>TRBV19|.|TRBJ2-7|.
TGTGCCAGTAGTAGAGGAGGGACAAACTACGAGCAGTACTTC
CASSRGGTNYEQYF